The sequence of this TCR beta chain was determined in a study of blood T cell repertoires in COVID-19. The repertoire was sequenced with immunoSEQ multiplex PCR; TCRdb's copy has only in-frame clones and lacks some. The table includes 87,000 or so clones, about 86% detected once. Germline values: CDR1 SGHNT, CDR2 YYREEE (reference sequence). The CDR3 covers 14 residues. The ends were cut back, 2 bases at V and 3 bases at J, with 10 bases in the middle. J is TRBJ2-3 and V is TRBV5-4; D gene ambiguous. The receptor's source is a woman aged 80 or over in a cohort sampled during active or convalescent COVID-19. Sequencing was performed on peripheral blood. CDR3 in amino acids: CASSFSSRTDTQYF. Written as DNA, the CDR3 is TGTGCCAGCAGCTTTTCCTCTAGAACAGATACGCAGTATTTT.